The rows below give T cell receptor beta chains drawn from one sample of a study of CD8 T cells in ankylosing spondylitis. In TCRdb, the 5' RACE reads were re-called with MiXCR into one record per CDR3 protein. There are more than 250,000 distinct CDR3 sequences in the sample; less than 10% occur only once, and just over 14% lies in the top ten. The sequenced sample consisted of blood, either unsorted or a sorted T cell fraction (not recorded which). Receptor source: a male donor with ankylosing spondylitis. The CDR3 runs from the conserved cysteine through the conserved F or W. The D gene is left open where the match is weak. Size values are once, few and many counts, or a class for expanded clones, and some rows have none.

>-|TRBV5-1|many|TRBJ2-2
TGCGCCAGCAGCGCCACAGGGAACACCGGGGAGCTGTTTTTT
CASSATGNTGELFF
>-|TRBV12-3/TRBV12-4|many|TRBJ1-1
TGTGCCAGCAGCAGCAACGGGGGAGGCACTGAAGCTTTCTTT
CASSSNGGGTEAFF
>-|TRBV12-3/TRBV12-4|few|TRBJ1-4
TGTGCCAGCACGCTACAGGGAGGTCATGAAAAACTGTTTTTT
CASTLQGGHEKLFF
>-|TRBV7-9|-|TRBJ1-2
TGTGCCAGCAGTTTGACCCCCGGCTCGACAACGGACTATGGCTACACCTTC
CASSLTPGSTTDYGYTF
>TRBD2|TRBV14|-|TRBJ2-5
TGTGCCAGCAGCCAAGTCACTAGCGGGAGGAAGACCCAGCACTTC
CASSQVTSGRKTQHF
>-|TRBV2|-|TRBJ2-7
TGTGCCAACCGGCTAAGGGCATACGAGCAGTACTTC
CANRLRAYEQYF
>-|TRBV28|few|TRBJ1-1
TGTGCCAGCATCTCGACAGCCATGAACACTGAAGCTTTCTTT
CASISTAMNTEAFF
>TRBD1|TRBV11-2|few|TRBJ2-3
TGTGCCAGCAGCTTTGGACAGGGGGCGAGCACAGATACGCAGTATTTT
CASSFGQGASTDTQYF
>-|TRBV19|many|TRBJ1-2
TGTGCCAGTAACCCGGGACCGGTGACGGCGGGCTACACCTTC
CASNPGPVTAGYTF
>TRBD2|TRBV29-1|-|TRBJ2-7
TGCAGCGGAAGGACTAGCTCCTACGAGCAGTACTTC
CSGRTSSYEQYF
>-|TRBV20-1|few|TRBJ1-6
TGCAGTACCCGAGGCGGGCGGGCCGGGGCACCCCTCCACTTT
CSTRGGRAGAPLHF